The 31 T cell receptor beta chains reported below all come from one sample, sequenced in a study of blood T cell repertoires in COVID-19. Sequencing was performed with immunoSEQ multiplex PCR; in TCRdb, only in-frame clones are kept and a portion is missing. The repertoire includes 130,000 or so clones, about 88% of them detected once, and 2.5% sits in the top ten. Sequencing was performed on peripheral blood. These receptors were collected from a human donor with COVID-19, enrolled during active disease. The donor label of this sample is uncertain.

This sequence joins TRBV12-3 or TRBV12-4 and TRBJ2-7; TRBD1 matches at 9 bases. After removal of 6 bases from V and 4 bases from J, the junction contained 4 bases not matched to a gene. The CDR3 covers 13 residues. The CDR3 region has the DNA TGTGCCAGCAGGCGGACAGGGGTGTACGAGCAGTACTTC. Encoded protein: CASRRTGVYEQYF.

The chain is built from TRBV24-1 and TRBJ2-1, with 9 bases matching TRBD1. J lost 7 bases, V lost 5 bases, and 8 bases had no gene match. CDR3 size: 15 residues. Germline lookup yields CDR1 KGHDR and CDR2 SFDVKD. The CDR3 protein is CATSVRTGAENEQFF. CDR3 in DNA: TGTGCCACCAGTGTCCGGACAGGGGCCGAAAATGAGCAGTTCTTC.

The rearrangement links TRBV7-9 to TRBJ1-2; D is unclear. CDR1 is SEHNR, CDR2 FQNEAQ, per germline (reference sequence). CDR3 length equals 16 residues. With 5 bases removed from V and 2 bases from J, the gap between germline ends came to 18 bases. CDR3 loop: CASSPLIVLENYGYTF. In nucleotides, the CDR3 is TGTGCCAGCAGCCCCCTTATAGTGTTAGAGAACTATGGCTACACCTTC.

This clone was recorded a few times. The chain has TRBV7-3 and TRBJ2-3; D remains ambiguous. The CDR3 is 13 amino acids. Trimming removed 2 bases at V and 6 bases at J, with 9 bases between. The germline gives CDR1 SGHTA, CDR2 FQGTGA. The CDR3 here is CASSLLSRDTQYF. CDR3 in DNA: TGTGCCAGCAGCTTACTCTCCCGGGATACGCAGTATTTT.

Here the CDR3 DNA reads TGTGCCAGCAACCCAGCGGGGGGAGGTACAGATACGCAGTATTTT. It codes for CASNPAGGGTDTQYF. This chain links TRBV6-2 or TRBV6-3 with TRBJ2-3, with 9 bases identical to TRBD2. The V segment lost 7 bases and the J segment 3 bases; nucleotides outside the gene matches: 8. The CDR3 is 15 residues long. CDR1 is MNHEY, CDR2 SVGEGT, per germline.

V usage is TRBV7-2 and J usage is TRBJ1-5, with a possible D match to TRBD1 (6 bases). V was clipped by 4 bases and J by 4 bases, with 8 bases between them. The CDR3 spans 13 residues. Per germline, CDR1 SGHTA and CDR2 FQGNSA. CDR3 amino acids: CASSYRVNQPQHF. CDR3 coding DNA: TGTGCCAGCAGCTACAGGGTTAATCAGCCCCAGCATTTT.

This clone showed up just once. The genes are TRBV5-5 and TRBJ1-5, with TRBD1 identical over 9 bases. CDR1 and CDR2 from the germline V gene are SGHKS and YYEKEE (reference sequence). The CDR3 runs to 18 residues. The junction had 14 bases not matched to a gene; V was cut back by 1 base and J by 6 bases. The CDR3 region is CASSLWSTGGREGQPQHF. The CDR3 DNA follows: TGTGCCAGCAGCTTGTGGTCGACAGGGGGTCGGGAGGGTCAGCCCCAGCATTTT.

The chain combines TRBV7-6 with TRBJ1-1; D perhaps matches TRBD1 (6 bases). This CDR3 is built from 14 residues. V dropped 6 bases and J dropped 5 bases, with 16 bases sitting between them. Germline values: CDR1 SGHVS, CDR2 FNYEAQ. DNA of the CDR3: TGTGCCAGCAGTTTCGACAGGACGGGGACTGAAGCTTTCTTT. This translates into CASSFDRTGTEAFF.

This sequence joins TRBV2 and TRBJ1-1; 7 bases map to TRBD1. The CDR3 has 14 amino acids. The J segment lost 4 bases and the V segment lost 6 bases, leaving 8 bases of the junction unmatched. Germline V gene lookup returns CDR1 SNHLY and CDR2 FYNNEI. CDR3 sequence reads: CASRATGILTEAFF. CDR3 nucleotide sequence: TGTGCCAGCAGGGCGACAGGGATTCTCACTGAAGCTTTCTTT.

The chain couples TRBV9 to TRBJ2-7; 7 bases are shared with TRBD2. This CDR3 is 16 amino acids long. V trimming: 4 bases; J trimming: 6 bases; junction bases outside the gene matches: 16. The germline CDR1 and CDR2 sequences are SGDLS and YYNGEE. CDR3 sequence: CASSLTGEAGPPEQYF. The DNA for the CDR3 is TGTGCCAGCAGCCTTACGGGGGAAGCGGGGCCTCCCGAGCAGTACTTC.

This clone came up once. This rearrangement joins TRBV12-3 or TRBV12-4 to TRBJ1-5, with TRBD1 matching 7 bases. V shed 7 bases and J 4 bases; nucleotides not matched to a gene: 4. The CDR3 length is 13 residues. The CDR3: CASTRGTNQPQHF. CDR3 nucleotide sequence: TGTGCCAGCACCAGGGGGACAAATCAGCCCCAGCATTTT.

The genes are TRBV5-1 and TRBJ1-1; D possibly corresponds to TRBD1 (6 bases). CDR1 is SGHRS, CDR2 YFSETQ, per germline. Trimming took off 2 bases at V and 11 bases at J, with 13 bases between the two ends. The CDR3 sequence is 12 residues long. As DNA, the CDR3 is TGCGCCAGCAGCTTACAGGGATTCAGGGCTTTCTTT. This encodes CASSLQGFRAFF.

The chain combines TRBV5-4 with TRBJ1-4; 7 positions match TRBD1. Germline-derived CDR1 and CDR2 are SGHNT and YYREEE (reference sequence). J was trimmed by 5 bases and V by 3 bases; bases with no gene match: 7. This CDR3 region has 15 residues. The CDR3 region has the DNA TGTGCCAGCAGCTCCGGGACAGCCCAAAATGAAAAACTGTTTTTT. It is translated as CASSSGTAQNEKLFF. The whole variable domain, filled in from reference TRBV5-4 and TRBJ1-4, reads ETGVTQSPTHLIKTRGQQVTLRCSSQSGHNTVSWYQQALGQGPQFIFQYYREEENGRGNFPPRFSGLQFPNYSSELNVNALELDDSALYLCASSSGTAQNEKLFFGSGTQLSVL.

The V and J genes are TRBV3-1 (or the pseudogene TRBV3-2) and TRBJ2-6; D possibly corresponds to TRBD2 (5 bases). The V gene lost 4 bases and the J gene lost 2 bases, with 9 bases spanning the gap. The CDR3 loop spans 15 amino acids. Germline CDR1 LGHDT, CDR2 YNNKEL (reference sequence). CDR3 nucleotides: TGTGCCAGCAGCCGACCGGGGACTGGGGCCAACGTCCTGACTTTC. This gives the protein CASSRPGTGANVLTF.

This rearrangement joins TRBV5-1 to TRBJ1-1; 8 bases fit TRBD1. CDR1 SGHRS and CDR2 YFSETQ come from the germline V gene. V was pared by 4 bases and J by 4 bases, with 6 bases of the junction left unmatched. The CDR3 contains 14 residues. In DNA form, the CDR3 reads TGCGCCAGCAGCCTCCCCGGACAGGGCACTGAAGCTTTCTTT. It specifies CASSLPGQGTEAFF.

The chain links TRBV9 to TRBJ1-5; D is perhaps TRBD1 (5 bases). The germline gives CDR1 SGDLS, CDR2 YYNGEE. The CDR3 is made up of 15 amino acids. Trimming cost V 0 bases and J 4 bases, with 11 bases left between them. CDR3 in DNA: TGTGCCAGCAGCGTAGGAATGGGGGGGAATCAGCCCCAGCATTTT. This codes for CASSVGMGGNQPQHF.

The chain employs TRBV19 and TRBJ1-1, with D possibly being TRBD1 (5 bases). Germline values: CDR1 LNHDA, CDR2 SQIVND (reference sequence). The CDR3 runs 14 residues. V lost 0 bases, J lost 4 bases, and 9 bases lay in between. This CDR3 reads CASSIEGAVTEAFF. CDR3 nucleotide sequence: TGTGCCAGTAGTATAGAAGGGGCCGTCACTGAAGCTTTCTTT.

The rearrangement uses TRBV11-3 and TRBJ1-1; 10 bases agree with TRBD1. Germline values: CDR1 SGHNT, CDR2 YENEEA. Trimming at V came to 5 bases and at J to 1 base, leaving 4 bases not matched to a gene. CDR3 length: 15 residues. The chain's CDR3 is CASSLGQGKNTEAFF. CDR3 nucleotides: TGTGCCAGCAGCCTGGGACAGGGGAAGAACACTGAAGCTTTCTTT.

The gene calls are TRBV12-3 or TRBV12-4 and TRBJ2-7, with D possibly matching TRBD2 (5 bases). V shed 3 bases and J shed 5 bases, with 8 bases lying between them. The CDR3 runs 12 residues. For the CDR3, the DNA is TGTGCCAGCAGTTTCCCCGGGAACGAGCAGTACTTC. The encoded protein is CASSFPGNEQYF.

V gene TRBV3-1 (or the pseudogene TRBV3-2) combines with J gene TRBJ1-5; D remains unclear. Germline assignment: CDR1 LGHDT and CDR2 YNNKEL (reference sequence). The CDR3 is 14 amino acids. The V and J ends lost 4 bases and 0 bases respectively, with 7 bases between them. This chain's CDR3 is CASSPLYSNQPQHF. Written as DNA, the CDR3 is TGTGCCAGCAGCCCCTTATATAGCAATCAGCCCCAGCATTTT.

The V gene is TRBV5-1, the J gene TRBJ1-2; no reliable D call. V was shortened by 5 bases and J by 0 bases, with 17 bases between the two germline ends. CDR1 SGHRS and CDR2 YFSETQ come from the germline V gene. The CDR3 has 16 residues. CDR3 in amino acids: CASSPTLSTPNYGYTF. The CDR3, as DNA: TGCGCCAGCAGTCCGACTCTCTCCACGCCTAACTATGGCTACACCTTC.

This chain joins TRBV4-1 and TRBJ1-2, with unresolved D. Germline CDR1 MGHRA, CDR2 YSYEKL. This CDR3 has 15 amino acids. With 4 bases removed from V and 1 base from J, the gap between germline ends came to 13 bases. CDR3 in DNA: TGCGCCAGCAGCCTTAGGGAGAATCGTAACTATGGCTACACCTTC. Protein: CASSLRENRNYGYTF.

The V gene is TRBV5-1, the J gene TRBJ1-1; tentative D call: TRBD1 (5 bases). There are 14 residues in the CDR3. Germline lookup yields CDR1 SGHRS and CDR2 YFSETQ. V was clipped by 4 bases and J by 4 bases, with 14 bases between them. For the CDR3, the DNA is TGCGCCAGCAGCGACACCGACAGCCCCACTGAAGCTTTCTTT. Protein: CASSDTDSPTEAFF. The full variable domain, in which reference TRBV5-1 and TRBJ1-1 provide the parts outside the CDR3, is KAGVTQTPRYLIKTRGQQVTLSCSPISGHRSVSWYQQTPGQGLQFLFEYFSETQRNKGNFPGRFSGRQFSNSRSEMNVSTLELGDSALYLCASSDTDSPTEAFFGQGTRLTVV.

Only one count was recorded for this clone. The rearrangement uses TRBV19 and TRBJ2-7; 10 bases map to TRBD1. The CDR3 length is 15 residues. V shed 6 bases, J shed 4 bases, and the junction held 9 bases outside the gene matches. Per germline, CDR1 LNHDA and CDR2 SQIVND (reference sequence). CDR3 DNA: TGTGCCAGTAGCCGGGACAGGGGTAACTTATACGAGCAGTACTTC. Its translation: CASSRDRGNLYEQYF.

The chain employs TRBV2 and TRBJ1-2; possible D gene TRBD1, 5 bases. The CDR3 has 13 residues. Per germline, CDR1 SNHLY and CDR2 FYNNEI. V lost 5 bases, J lost 0 bases, and 7 bases lay in between. CDR3 in DNA: TGTGCCAGCAGTTGGGGCTCTAACTATGGCTACACCTTC. Encoded protein: CASSWGSNYGYTF.

This sequence joins TRBV7-9 and TRBJ2-7; possibly TRBD1 for D (6 bases). V lost 5 bases to trimming and J lost 4 bases, with 18 bases between them. CDR1 is SEHNR, CDR2 FQNEAQ, per germline (reference sequence). The CDR3 has 15 amino acids. CDR3 protein: CASSPTGHLDYEQYF. As DNA, the CDR3 is TGTGCCAGCAGCCCAACAGGGCATTTAGATTACGAGCAGTACTTC.

The J gene is TRBJ2-1, the V gene TRBV4-1; D may be TRBD1 (6 bases). The length of the CDR3 is 15 residues. Trimming removed 2 bases from V and 5 bases from J, with 13 bases in between. CDR1 and CDR2 from the germline V gene are MGHRA and YSYEKL. In DNA form, the CDR3 reads TGCGCCAGCAGCCAACTCCGGGACATAGACAATGAGCAGTTCTTC. It encodes CASSQLRDIDNEQFF.

The chain couples TRBV6-6 to TRBJ1-2, with D perhaps matching TRBD1 (5 bases). V gave up 5 bases and J gave up 8 bases, with 18 bases separating them. Germline CDR1 reads MNHNY; CDR2 reads SVGAGI (reference sequence). This CDR3 region has 14 residues. CDR3 nucleotide sequence: TGTGCCAGCAGTCCTACAGGCATAGGAACCGGCTACACCTTC. This sequence encodes CASSPTGIGTGYTF.

V usage is TRBV18 and J usage is TRBJ2-5; D remains ambiguous. The V and J ends lost 3 bases and 1 base respectively, with 6 bases between them. The V gene's germline CDR1 is KGHSH and CDR2 LQKENI. The CDR3 covers 13 residues. The DNA for the CDR3 is TGTGCCAGCTCACCGTCCCTCCAAGAGACCCAGTACTTC. Its protein product is CASSPSLQETQYF. Drawing the rest from reference TRBV18 and TRBJ2-5, the complete variable domain is NAGVMQNPRHLVRRRGQEARLRCSPMKGHSHVYWYRQLPEEGLKFMVYLQKENIIDESGMPKERFSAEFPKEGPSILRIQQVVRGDSAAYFCASSPSLQETQYFGPGTRLLVL.

The CDR3 loop reads CASGGQGYNEQFF. In DNA form, the CDR3 reads TGTGCCAGCGGGGGACAGGGGTACAATGAGCAGTTCTTC. V and J are TRBV25-1 and TRBJ2-1, with 10 positions matching TRBD1. CDR1 is MGHDK, CDR2 SYGVNS, per germline. With 8 bases clipped from V and 4 bases from J, the junction kept 2 bases outside the gene matches. This CDR3 is built from 13 residues.

The V gene is TRBV4-1, the J gene TRBJ2-1; 12 bases fit TRBD2. CDR1 is MGHRA, CDR2 YSYEKL, per germline. This CDR3 region has 16 residues. The ends lost 4 bases at V and 6 bases at J; junction bases unmatched: 7. The CDR3 nucleotides are TGCGCCAGCAGCCGGGGGGGACTAGCGGGTAGCAATGAGCAGTTCTTC. It translates to CASSRGGLAGSNEQFF.